These 5 T cell receptor beta chains originate from one sample sequenced in a study of human T cells and chemical hapten exposure (dated by TCRdb to the early 2020s). The library relied on RACE. Sequencing instrument: NextSeq 500. TCRdb reprocessing: public reads trimmed at Q25 with fastp, clones called with MiXCR, in-frame beta chains kept. Duplicate CDR3 protein sequences are folded into a single record with the most common DNA and genes. For this sample the table gives 350,000 to 400,000 distinct CDR3 sequences, of which approximately 5.1% were detected only once. The ten biggest clones cover approximately 2.4% of the sample. The time point tag for this specimen amounts to: pre-sensitization, week 0. The sample's treatment or condition label, decoded: therapeutic diphenylcyclopropenone sensitization with weekly scalp DPC. The specimen comprised whole blood, sampled in connection with sensitization to the hapten diphenylcyclopropenone (DPC). These receptor sequences come from a woman in her forties or fifties with alopecia areata. Some clones in this sample may be carry-over from other donors' samples.

This clonotype was detected ten times or more. CDR3 protein: CASSPRQLPSGANVLTF. The CDR3 region has the DNA TGTGCCAGCTCACCACGACAGCTACCCTCTGGGGCCAACGTCCTGACTTTC. V usage is TRBV18 and J usage is TRBJ2-6; TRBD1 is a possible D gene (5 bases). The length of the CDR3 is 17 residues. Germline-derived CDR1 and CDR2 are KGHSH and LQKENI. Trimming shortened V by 1 base and J by 0 bases, and 10 bases separated the two germline ends.

This clonotype was seen at least ten times. This chain links TRBV29-1 with TRBJ2-3, with a possible D match to TRBD1 (5 bases). CDR3 length: 15 amino acids. Germline CDR1 and CDR2: SQVTM and ANQGSEA. V lost 2 bases, J lost 2 bases, and 14 bases lay in between. CDR3 sequence reads: CSVEPLRGSTDTQYF. CDR3 coding DNA: TGCAGCGTTGAACCCCTAAGGGGTTCCACAGATACGCAGTATTTT.

The rearrangement joins TRBV3-1 to TRBJ2-1; no reliable D call. This CDR3 is 13 amino acids long. The germline CDR1 and CDR2 sequences are LGHDT and YNNKEL (reference sequence). V shed 3 bases and J shed 7 bases, with 10 bases lying between them. The DNA for the CDR3 is TGTGCCAGCAGCCACAAGAGTGTTAATGAGCAGTTCTTC. Translation gives CASSHKSVNEQFF.

This clonotype occurred many times. The rearrangement links TRBV6-1 to TRBJ1-5; 7 positions agree with TRBD1. The CDR3 is 16 residues long. CDR1 MNHNS and CDR2 SASEGT come from the germline V gene. Unmatched junction bases numbered 8, after V lost 3 bases and J lost 3 bases. Written as DNA, the CDR3 is TGTGCCAGCAGTGATGGCGCAGGGGGGAACAATCAGCCCCAGCATTTT. It translates to CASSDGAGGNNQPQHF.

This clonotype was counted many times. The V and J genes are TRBV12-3 or TRBV12-4 and TRBJ1-2; no firm D call. Trimming pared 1 base from V and 2 bases from J, leaving 11 bases between. The CDR3 runs to 15 residues. The CDR3, as DNA: TGTGCCAGCAGTTTAGAGTCCATTTTCAACTATGGCTACACCTTC. Protein product: CASSLESIFNYGYTF.